This record covers a single T cell receptor beta chain. PCR involved 60 Vbeta and 13 Jbeta primers. Some clones are missing from TCRdb's copy, which holds only in-frame ones; the method was immunoSEQ multiplex PCR. Among about 150,000 clones, around 75% were seen once, and the ten largest hold over 6%. This entry comes from a study of cytomegalovirus exposure and HLA in healthy donors. Germline V CDR1 and CDR2: SGHRS, YFSETQ. This CDR3 contains 15 residues. Trimming took off 4 bases at V and 1 base at J, with 11 bases between the two ends. The TCR comes from a man under 40 in good health and CMV-seronegative. Sequencing input: PBMCs. The V call is TRBV5-1, the J call TRBJ2-2; no definite D call. The CDR3 reads CASSTNQRNTGELFF. The CDR3 nucleotides are TGCGCCAGCAGCACGAACCAGCGGAACACCGGGGAGCTGTTTTTT.